These 30 T cell receptor beta chains were all obtained from the same sample, sequenced in a study of beta chain features in type 1 diabetes. Reverse transcribing all isolated RNA meant expressed TCRB transcripts were sequenced. This table comes from immunoSEQ multiplex PCR, and its TCRdb copy is limited to in-frame clones, with some not included. The table includes more than 550,000 clones, about 14% detected once. Whole-study results and caveats: Type 1 diabetes patients had TCRB CDR3s that were shorter (moderately but significantly so) in all four CD4+ subsets.

These receptors have no known antigen. The specimen was naive CD4+ T cells from blood. All receptors derive from a man aged 18 to 29 with type 1 diabetes.

The V and J genes are TRBV2 and TRBJ2-5; 10 nucleotides align to TRBD2. Germline lookup yields CDR1 SNHLY and CDR2 FYNNEI. This CDR3 spans 17 amino acids. The J segment lost 2 bases and the V segment lost 8 bases, leaving 14 bases of the junction unmatched. In nucleotides, the CDR3 is TGTGCCAGCCCACCGAGCGGGAGGGCCGGTTGGCAAGAGACCCAGTACTTC. Protein product: CASPPSGRAGWQETQYF.

V is TRBV7-9 and J is TRBJ1-1; 9 positions agree with TRBD1. CDR1 and CDR2 from the germline V gene are SEHNR and FQNEAQ (reference sequence). V lost 3 bases and J lost 4; bases outside the gene matches: 12. CDR3 length: 17 residues. CDR3 amino acids: CASSFSLRQGGITEAFF. The CDR3, as DNA: TGTGCCAGCAGCTTCAGCCTACGACAGGGGGGAATCACTGAAGCTTTCTTT.

J is TRBJ2-3 and V is TRBV4-2; D may be TRBD1 (6 bases). The germline gives CDR1 LGHNA, CDR2 YNFKEQ. The V gene lost 4 bases and the J gene lost 2 bases, with 16 bases spanning the gap. The CDR3 sequence is 16 residues long. The CDR3 DNA follows: TGTGCCAGCAGCCCCTCAGCACAGGGATACACAGATACGCAGTATTTT. This codes for CASSPSAQGYTDTQYF.

This clone was found a few times. This sequence joins TRBV6-5 and TRBJ2-7; 9 nucleotides align to TRBD1. The CDR3 is 16 amino acids. The V gene's germline CDR1 is MNHEY and CDR2 SVGAGI. V was pared by 1 base and J by 5 bases, with 9 bases of the junction left unmatched. CDR3 region: CASSYFAGTGIHEQYF. The DNA for the CDR3 is TGTGCCAGCAGTTACTTTGCCGGGACAGGGATCCACGAGCAGTACTTC.

The V and J genes are TRBV21-1 and TRBJ1-2. TRBV21-1 is classified as a pseudogene. CDR3 length: 9 amino acids. The CDR3 DNA sequence: TGTGCCAGCATGCCTAGAGGGGCCTTC. It codes for CASMPRGAF.

The chain is built from TRBV4-2 and TRBJ2-2; D possibly matches TRBD1 or TRBD2 (5 bases each). Germline values: CDR1 LGHNA, CDR2 YNFKEQ. The CDR3 sequence is 12 residues long. V was pared by 5 bases and J by 6 bases, with 7 bases between. CDR3 amino acids: CASSGGPGELFF. In nucleotides, the CDR3 is TGTGCCAGCAGCGGGGGTCCCGGGGAGCTGTTTTTT.

The chain is built from TRBV19 and TRBJ2-1; the match to TRBD2 covers 9 bases. CDR3 length: 19 residues. Germline CDR1 LNHDA, CDR2 SQIVND (reference sequence). J lost 2 bases, V lost 3 bases, and 14 bases had no gene match. CDR3 sequence reads: CASSIGPLREGEPYNEQFF. The CDR3 region has the DNA TGTGCCAGTAGTATCGGTCCGTTGCGGGAGGGCGAGCCCTACAATGAGCAGTTCTTC. The full variable domain, with the rest looked up from reference TRBV19 and TRBJ2-1, is DGGITQSPKYLFRKEGQNVTLSCEQNLNHDAMYWYRQDPGQGLRLIYYSQIVNDFQKGDIAEGYSVSREKKESFPLTVTSAQKNPTAFYLCASSIGPLREGEPYNEQFFGPGTRLTVL.

This clone has just a few counts. The chain employs TRBV25-1 and TRBJ2-1; 10 bases line up with TRBD2. The germline gives CDR1 MGHDK, CDR2 SYGVNS. Trimming at V came to 3 bases and at J to 2 bases, leaving 4 bases not matched to a gene. CDR3 length: 16 residues. The CDR3 here is CASSDVLAGAYNEQFF. The DNA of the CDR3 is TGTGCCAGCAGTGACGTCCTAGCGGGAGCCTACAATGAGCAGTTCTTC.

CDR3 in amino acids: CASSFLAGGISYNEQFF. CDR3 DNA sequence: TGTGCCAGCAGCTTTCTAGCGGGAGGGATCTCCTACAATGAGCAGTTCTTC. The chain is built from TRBV5-6 and TRBJ2-1; 12 bases match TRBD2. V shed 2 bases, J shed 0 bases, and the junction held 3 bases outside the gene matches. The CDR3 runs to 17 residues. CDR1 is SGHDT, CDR2 YYEEEE, per germline.

This chain connects TRBV5-4 to TRBJ2-1; no reliable D call. Germline assignment: CDR1 SGHNT and CDR2 YYREEE (reference sequence). This CDR3 has 11 residues. V was trimmed by 0 bases and J by 10 bases, leaving 5 bases between them. The CDR3 region is CASSLAWEQFF. In DNA form, the CDR3 reads TGTGCCAGCAGCTTGGCTTGGGAGCAGTTCTTC.

This clone was found a few times. The DNA of the CDR3 is TGCGCCAGCAGCTTACTTACAGGGAGCTACGAGCAGTACTTC. Its protein is CASSLLTGSYEQYF. The J gene is TRBJ2-7, the V gene TRBV5-1; a weak D match, TRBD1 (6 bases). From germline, CDR1 is SGHRS and CDR2 YFSETQ. This CDR3 spans 14 amino acids. With 2 bases removed from V and 3 bases from J, the gap between germline ends came to 12 bases.

CDR3 nucleotides: TGTGCCAGCAGCGCTCAGGGCGCCCAAGAGACCCAGTACTTC. Its translation is CASSAQGAQETQYF. The chain joins TRBV7-9 to TRBJ2-5; D is perhaps TRBD1 (5 bases). This CDR3 has 14 residues. Germline assignment: CDR1 SEHNR and CDR2 FQNEAQ (reference sequence). The V end lost 5 bases, the J end lost 1 base, and 11 bases lay between the germline ends. Full variable domain (rest looked up from reference TRBV7-9 and TRBJ2-5): DTGVSQNPRHKITKRGQNVTFRCDPISEHNRLYWYRQTLGQGPEFLTYFQNEAQLEKSRLLSDRFSAERPKGSFSTLEIQRTEQGDSAMYLCASSAQGAQETQYFGPGTRLLVL.

The chain couples TRBV7-8 to TRBJ2-3; perhaps D is TRBD1 or TRBD2 (5 bases each). The ends were cut back, 5 bases at V and 4 bases at J, with 22 bases in the middle. The germline V gene encodes CDR1 SGHVS and CDR2 FQNEAQ. The CDR3 has 17 amino acids. Here the CDR3 DNA reads TGTGCCAGCAGCACCCACCTCAGGGAGTCTAGGCCAGATACGCAGTATTTT. As protein: CASSTHLRESRPDTQYF.

The J gene is TRBJ1-5, the V gene TRBV30; D is unclear. Per germline, CDR1 GTSNPN and CDR2 SVGIG (reference sequence). The CDR3 is 12 amino acids. The ends were cut back, 1 base at V and 5 bases at J, with 6 bases in the middle. In DNA, the CDR3 is TGTGCCTGGAGTGCTCAAGATCAGCCCCAGCATTTT. It codes for CAWSAQDQPQHF.

This clone is a singleton in its sample. This sequence joins TRBV29-1 and TRBJ1-1; tentative D call: TRBD1 (5 bases). Looked up from germline, CDR1 is SQVTM and CDR2 is ANQGSEA. The V end lost 2 bases, the J end lost 3 bases, and 16 bases lay between the germline ends. CDR3 length equals 15 residues. This CDR3 reads CSVEILGGPDTEAFF. Here the CDR3 DNA reads TGCAGCGTTGAAATTCTGGGGGGTCCGGACACTGAAGCTTTCTTT.

A word on this clone: This same CDR3 is encoded by further DNA sequences in the sample. The gene calls are TRBV28 and TRBJ2-7; TRBD1 matches 7 bases. This CDR3 is built from 14 residues. V was clipped by 4 bases and J by 2 bases; unmatched bases: 5. CDR1 is MDHEN and CDR2 is SYDVKM in the germline V gene. This chain's CDR3 is CASSSPGQTYEQYF. For the CDR3, the DNA is TGTGCCAGCAGTTCCCCGGGACAGACCTACGAGCAGTACTTC.

The chain joins TRBV19 to TRBJ2-1; TRBD1 or TRBD2 may be the D gene (5 bases each). Per the germline V gene, CDR1 is LNHDA and CDR2 is SQIVND (reference sequence). CDR3 length: 15 residues. Between the trimmed V and J ends, which lost 6 bases and 9 bases, there was a span of 21 bases. CDR3 protein: CASSIRRGPTLEQFF. Here the CDR3 DNA reads TGTGCCAGTAGCATCCGAAGGGGACCCACACTTGAGCAGTTCTTC.

On this clone: At one end the junction does not follow the germline gene, possibly because of a read error. The chain recombines TRBV7-7 with TRBJ2-5; a possible D gene is TRBD2 (5 bases). This CDR3 is built from 15 residues. Per the germline V gene, CDR1 is SSHAT and CDR2 is FNYEAQ (reference sequence). The CDR3 sequence is CASSVSAGPGETQYF. The CDR3, as DNA: TGTGCTAGCAGCGTTTCCGCGGGTCCTGGGGAGACCCAGTACTTC.

CDR3 sequence reads: CASSLQVEAFF. In DNA form, the CDR3 reads TGTGCCAGCAGTTTGCAGGTTGAAGCTTTCTTT. The chain uses TRBV28 and TRBJ1-1, with unresolved D. Germline CDR1 is MDHEN and CDR2 is SYDVKM. Trimming removed 3 bases at V and 7 bases at J, with 6 bases between. The CDR3 runs 11 residues.

This clone has just a few counts. V gene TRBV5-1 combines with J gene TRBJ2-5; TRBD1 aligns across 7 bases. The J call is doubtful: the DNA matches TRBJ2-7 better. The CDR3 loop spans 15 amino acids. CDR1 and CDR2 from the germline V gene are SGHRS and YFSETQ. For the CDR3, the DNA is TGCGCCAGCAGCCAAGACGGACAGGCCCTCTACGAGCAGTACTTC. It is translated as CASSQDGQALYEQYF.

The V call is TRBV5-1, the J call TRBJ2-1, with 8 bases lining up with TRBD2. CDR3 size: 17 residues. Germline CDR1 reads SGHRS; CDR2 reads YFSETQ. J lost 5 bases, V lost 5 bases, and 15 bases had no gene match. CDR3 bases: TGCGCCAGCAGTCGGGGGACTAGTAGGGCGGTAGACAATGAGCAGTTCTTC. Protein sequence: CASSRGTSRAVDNEQFF.

As regards this clone: This same CDR3 is encoded by further DNA sequences in the sample. This sequence joins TRBV29-1 and TRBJ2-1; no reliable D call. The germline gives CDR1 SQVTM, CDR2 ANQGSEA. This CDR3 has 11 residues. Trimming left V 5 bases short and J 0 bases short, with 2 bases between. The CDR3 loop reads CSVSSYNEQFF. The CDR3 region has the DNA TGCAGCGTTAGCTCCTACAATGAGCAGTTCTTC.

V gene TRBV4-3 combines with J gene TRBJ1-2, with TRBD1 matching over 7 bases. The CDR3 sequence is 15 residues long. J was trimmed by 2 bases and V by 5 bases; bases with no gene match: 8. Germline values: CDR1 LGHNA, CDR2 YSLEER. In DNA form, the CDR3 reads TGCGCCAGCAGCGAGACAGGGAAGAGGAACTATGGCTACACCTTC. It yields the protein CASSETGKRNYGYTF.

V and J are TRBV28 and TRBJ2-5; weak D call: TRBD2 (5 bases). The germline V and J ends were trimmed by 2 bases and 2 bases, with 9 bases remaining between them. Germline loops: CDR1 MDHEN, CDR2 SYDVKM. The CDR3 consists of 14 residues. CDR3: CASSLAGVQETQYF. DNA for the CDR3: TGTGCCAGCAGTTTAGCGGGCGTTCAAGAGACCCAGTACTTC.

This clone was seen a few times. The chain carries TRBV28 and TRBJ2-7; 7 bases are shared with TRBD1. Trimming took 5 bases from V and 4 from J; bases not matched to a gene: 8. The CDR3 extends over 14 amino acids. Germline CDR1 and CDR2: MDHEN and SYDVKM. CDR3 in amino acids: CASSVPGQSYEQYF. The CDR3 bases are TGTGCCAGCAGTGTCCCGGGACAGTCTTACGAGCAGTACTTC.

The genes are TRBV5-1 and TRBJ1-4, with a weak D call TRBD1 (5 bases). V lost 0 bases and J 4 bases, leaving 13 bases between the germline ends. Germline V CDR1 and CDR2: SGHRS, YFSETQ. This CDR3 spans 16 amino acids. CDR3 residues: CASSLAPGAINEKLFF. CDR3 nucleotide sequence: TGCGCCAGCAGCTTGGCCCCCGGGGCGATTAATGAAAAACTGTTTTTT.

This clone was detected only a few times. This same CDR3 is encoded by further DNA sequences in the sample. The chain combines TRBV30 with TRBJ2-3, with TRBD2 as a possible D gene (6 bases). Germline-derived CDR1 and CDR2 are GTSNPN and SVGIG (reference sequence). This CDR3 is built from 12 residues. Trimming took off 5 bases at V and 1 base at J, with 7 bases between the two ends. CDR3 sequence (DNA): TGTGCCTGGGGCGGGGGCACAGATACGCAGTATTTT. Translating it yields CAWGGGTDTQYF.

The chain carries TRBV4-1 and TRBJ1-2; D gene unclear. The length of the CDR3 is 15 residues. Germline loops: CDR1 MGHRA, CDR2 YSYEKL. Trimming removed 0 bases at V and 7 bases at J, with 15 bases between. The CDR3 DNA sequence: TGCGCCAGCAGCCAAGATCAGACCCCGGCTAGTGGCTACACCTTC. Protein: CASSQDQTPASGYTF.

This clone turned up a few times. This chain links TRBV7-9 with TRBJ2-2, with 9 positions matching TRBD2. CDR1 and CDR2 from the germline V gene are SEHNR and FQNEAQ (reference sequence). J gave up 2 bases and V 5 bases, and 9 bases lay outside the gene matches. This CDR3 spans 17 amino acids. CDR3 DNA sequence: TGTGCCAGCAGCCCCCGGCTAGCGGGACACAACACCGGGGAGCTGTTTTTT. This translates into CASSPRLAGHNTGELFF.

The V gene is TRBV4-3, the J gene TRBJ1-4; possibly TRBD1 for D (6 bases). This CDR3 comprises 18 residues. With 0 bases removed from V and 3 bases from J, the gap between germline ends came to 17 bases. CDR1 is LGHNA and CDR2 is YSLEER in the germline V gene. The CDR3, as DNA: TGCGCCAGCAGCCAAGAATTCAGGGGAGTAAGATCTAATGAAAAACTGTTTTTT. This translates into CASSQEFRGVRSNEKLFF.